The clone carrying this TCR beta chain was seen ten or more times. The antigen is not known. To make TCR beta libraries, researchers used iRepertoire HTBI primers and Arm-PCR of CDR3 regions. Via MiXCR, TCRdb re-called the multiplex PCR reads, giving one row per CDR3 protein. The top ten hold under 9% of the sample, which has under 500,000 distinct CDR3 sequences, about a fifth seen once. The data are from a study of regulatory T cells in long-lasting Graves disease. Study-level findings and limits: Persistent disease preferred TRBV28, TRBJ1-2 and TRBJ2-5; new disease, TRBV20-1 and TRBJ2-1. Because few samples were included, accuracy may have been lower. Comparison showed that persistent patients shared more public clonotypes (about 2,600) than new patients (approximately 1,000).

The time point was: persistent/refractory GD, antithyroid drugs over 5 years with positive TRAb. The TCR library was prepared using RNA isolated from PBMCs. Germline V gives CDR1 SGHVS, CDR2 FQNEAQ. This CDR3 contains 18 residues. V trimming: 5 bases; J trimming: 6 bases; junction bases outside the gene matches: 20. J is TRBJ1-2 and V is TRBV7-8; 8 bases agree with TRBD1. Sequenced here: peripheral blood mononuclear cells (PBMCs), sampled when the disease was refractory, from a patient treated with antithyroid drugs. This TCR derives from a female donor with Graves disease. In DNA, the CDR3 is TGTGCCAGCAGCCTACGAAAACTTGGACAGGGATTAAGGCATGGCTACACCTTC. The encoded protein is CASSLRKLGQGLRHGYTF.